The next 15 T cell receptor beta chains were all read from a single sample in a study of cytomegalovirus exposure and HLA in healthy donors (dated by TCRdb to about 2017). Libraries came from the immunoSEQ multiplex PCR assay. For the multiplex PCR, a mixture combining 60 forward primers for TCR Vbeta segments and 13 reverse primers for TCR Jbeta segments was used. TCRdb limited this immuneACCESS table to in-frame rearrangements with V and J called. A share of clones is missing; checked studies link under half to unresolved V genes, and the rest is unexplained. This sample is represented by just over 150,000 clones; roughly 84% of them were singletons. The ten largest clones represent around 2.1% of the sample. Input material: PBMCs. These receptors all come from a man younger than 35 in good health and CMV-seropositive.

This chain uses TRBV11-2 with TRBJ1-1; 8 bases fit TRBD1. The CDR3 consists of 17 residues. Germline assignment: CDR1 SGHAT and CDR2 FQNNGV. Trimming at V came to 2 bases and at J to 4 bases, leaving 12 bases not matched to a gene. DNA of the CDR3: TGTGCCAGCAGCTTAACCTCCGGACAGGGCGGGGGCACTGAAGCTTTCTTT. Its translation: CASSLTSGQGGGTEAFF.

V is TRBV5-1 and J is TRBJ2-5; D is possibly TRBD1 (5 bases). Trimming stripped 5 bases from V and 4 bases from J, with 12 bases between. Germline values: CDR1 SGHRS, CDR2 YFSETQ. There are 13 residues in the CDR3. CDR3 sequence reads: CASSGPGRETQYF. CDR3 coding DNA: TGCGCCAGCAGTGGGCCAGGGCGAGAGACCCAGTACTTC.

This clone occurred a few times. The rearrangement links TRBV29-1 to TRBJ1-1; TRBD1 agrees at 9 bases. Trimming at V came to 5 bases and at J to 2 bases, leaving 6 bases not matched to a gene. The germline gives CDR1 SQVTM, CDR2 ANQGSEA. This CDR3 is 14 amino acids long. In nucleotides, the CDR3 is TGCAGCGTTAAACAGGGGGCCTCAAACACTGAAGCTTTCTTT. It encodes CSVKQGASNTEAFF. Combining the CDR3 with reference TRBV29-1 and TRBJ1-1 gives the whole variable domain SAVISQKPSRDICQRGTSLTIQCQVDSQVTMMFWYRQQPGQSLTLIATANQGSEATYESGFVIDKFPISRPNLTFSTLTVSNMSPEDSSIYLCSVKQGASNTEAFFGQGTRLTVV.

The chain carries TRBV6-6 and TRBJ1-2, with D unresolved. The CDR3 loop spans 12 amino acids. V lost 10 bases and J 2 bases, leaving 11 bases between the germline ends. Looked up from germline, CDR1 is MNHNY and CDR2 is SVGAGI (reference sequence). The chain's CDR3 is CATSSGNYGYTF. The CDR3 DNA follows: TGTGCCACCTCCTCGGGAAACTATGGCTACACCTTC.

This rearrangement joins TRBV27 to TRBJ2-5, with 9 positions matching TRBD2. Germline CDR1 and CDR2: MNHEY and SMNVEV (reference sequence). The length of the CDR3 is 15 residues. V trimming: 6 bases; J trimming: 5 bases; junction bases outside the gene matches: 10. CDR3 protein: CASSPGLAREETQYF. The CDR3 DNA follows: TGTGCCAGCAGCCCGGGACTAGCACGGGAGGAGACCCAGTACTTC.

The chain joins TRBV18 to TRBJ1-5, with 7 positions matching TRBD1. V shed 3 bases, J shed 14 bases, and the junction held 7 bases outside the gene matches. Germline V gene lookup returns CDR1 KGHSH and CDR2 LQKENI. There are 12 residues in the CDR3. As DNA, the CDR3 is TGTGCCAGCTCACCCTCGCAGGGGGACAAGCATTTT. Translation gives CASSPSQGDKHF.

V is TRBV18 and J is TRBJ1-2; 8 bases agree with TRBD1. V lost 3 bases, J lost 8 bases, and 11 bases stayed unmatched. Germline CDR1 and CDR2: KGHSH and LQKENI. This CDR3 contains 15 residues. The CDR3 DNA reads TGTGCCAGCTCACCCCAGGCAGGGGGCGACGGAGGCTACACCTTC. Its translation is CASSPQAGGDGGYTF.

The chain combines TRBV7-6 with TRBJ1-2, with 9 bases identical to TRBD1. This CDR3 spans 13 amino acids. Looked up from germline, CDR1 is SGHVS and CDR2 is FNYEAQ. V shed 5 bases and J 4 bases; nucleotides not matched to a gene: 2. DNA for the CDR3: TGTGCCAGCAGCCCGACAGGGGGCTATGGCTACACCTTC. Encoded protein: CASSPTGGYGYTF.

The rearrangement joins TRBV6-4 to TRBJ1-1; no reliable D call. CDR1 MRHNA and CDR2 SNTAGT come from the germline V gene. Trimming removed 5 bases at V and 1 base at J, with 11 bases between. CDR3 size: 14 residues. This chain's CDR3 is CASSPGGQNTEAFF. Here the CDR3 DNA reads TGTGCCAGCAGTCCCGGCGGCCAGAACACTGAAGCTTTCTTT.

CDR3 coding DNA: TGTGCCAGTAGTAAAGACAGGAATGGCAATCAGCCCCAGCATTTT. Protein sequence: CASSKDRNGNQPQHF. The rearrangement uses TRBV19 and TRBJ1-5, with a tentative D call TRBD1 (6 bases). Germline CDR1 and CDR2: LNHDA and SQIVND (reference sequence). The CDR3 loop spans 15 amino acids. V lost 4 bases, J lost 2 bases, and 12 bases lay in between.

The gene calls are TRBV6-1 and TRBJ2-3; D might be TRBD2 (6 bases). The V end lost 8 bases, the J end lost 6 bases, and 12 bases lay between the germline ends. This CDR3 spans 12 amino acids. Germline V lookup: CDR1 MNHNS, CDR2 SASEGT. CDR3 DNA sequence: TGTGCCAGCCTGGGCGGGGTCGATACGCAGTATTTT. This codes for CASLGGVDTQYF.

The chain combines TRBV6-6 with TRBJ2-7; 11 bases are a match to TRBD2. Germline V gene sequence: CDR1 MNHNY, CDR2 SVGAGI (reference sequence). V was pared by 5 bases and J by 3 bases, with 6 bases of the junction left unmatched. This CDR3 spans 15 amino acids. CDR3 protein: CASSPLAGEFYEQYF. CDR3 DNA sequence: TGTGCCAGCAGTCCACTAGCGGGGGAATTCTACGAGCAGTACTTC.

The V gene is TRBV7-9, the J gene TRBJ2-7, with TRBD2 identical over 14 bases. The CDR3 length is 15 residues. V shed 7 bases, J shed 7 bases, and the junction held 9 bases outside the gene matches. Germline CDR1 reads SEHNR; CDR2 reads FQNEAQ (reference sequence). CDR3 residues: CASTPGTSGGREQYF. CDR3 bases: TGTGCCAGCACCCCCGGGACTAGCGGGGGAAGGGAGCAGTACTTC. Full variable domain (missing parts from reference TRBV7-9 and TRBJ2-7): DTGVSQNPRHKITKRGQNVTFRCDPISEHNRLYWYRQTLGQGPEFLTYFQNEAQLEKSRLLSDRFSAERPKGSFSTLEIQRTEQGDSAMYLCASTPGTSGGREQYFGPGTRLTVT.

This clone was observed a single time. The chain carries TRBV18 and TRBJ2-7, with a weak D call TRBD2 (6 bases). CDR3 length: 15 amino acids. V was cut by 6 bases and J by 4 bases, with 19 bases left in between. Germline V gene data show CDR1 as KGHSH and CDR2 as LQKENI. The CDR3 DNA follows: TGTGCCAGCTCCCCGGGCGGCCCGGGGGTATACGAGCAGTACTTC. Translating it yields CASSPGGPGVYEQYF.

This clone has a single count. This chain connects TRBV5-4 to TRBJ2-1; 8 bases fit TRBD2. Germline trimming cut 0 bases from V and 8 bases from J; bases unmatched to any gene: 4. CDR1 is SGHNT and CDR2 is YYREEE in the germline V gene (reference sequence). CDR3 size: 14 residues. Here the CDR3 reads CASSLAGGGYEQFF. The DNA of the CDR3 is TGTGCCAGCAGCTTGGCGGGGGGGGGCTATGAGCAGTTCTTC.